These 2 T cell receptor beta chains share one sample of origin, sequenced in a study of cytomegalovirus exposure and HLA in healthy donors. It was with 60 Vbeta and 13 Jbeta primers that the PCR ran. Profiling relied on immunoSEQ multiplex PCR, and the TCRdb table lists in-frame clones only, not all of them. The sample includes about 99,000 clones, 75% to 85% of them seen just once. The sequenced sample was PBMCs. These receptor sequences come from a woman under 30 in good health and CMV-seropositive.

This chain links TRBV2 with TRBJ2-7; TRBD1 might be the D (6 bases). V was pared by 3 bases and J by 3 bases, with 15 bases between. The germline CDR1 and CDR2 sequences are SNHLY and FYNNEI. CDR3 length: 15 amino acids. The DNA for the CDR3 is TGTGCCAGCAGTGACGGCAGGGGCATACTCTACGAGCAGTACTTC. Translating it yields CASSDGRGILYEQYF.

The chain uses TRBV10-3 and TRBJ2-5, with 8 bases fitting TRBD2. Germline V gives CDR1 ENHRY, CDR2 SYGVKD. This CDR3 has 17 amino acids. J gave up 5 bases and V 6 bases, and 17 bases lay outside the gene matches. DNA for the CDR3: TGTGCCATCAGCCCCTCGGGGGGGTCCATCGGATGGGAGACCCAGTACTTC. Protein sequence: CAISPSGGSIGWETQYF.